This T cell receptor beta chain is from a study of technical replicates of blood from several donors. This CDR3 has 16 residues. Germline V gene sequence: CDR1 MGHRA, CDR2 YSYEKL. Losses at the gene ends were 0 bases for V and 6 bases for J; bases not matched to a gene: 9. Sequencing used immunoSEQ multiplex PCR; TCRdb keeps in-frame clones, though not all of them. The sample has some 54,000 clones; just over 90% are singletons. The sequence derives from a human donor in good health. Some clones in this sample may be carry-over from other donors' samples. The V gene is TRBV4-1, the J gene TRBJ2-3; 7 bases match TRBD1. The specimen sequenced was PBMCs. The CDR3 region is CASSQEWTGLFDTQYF. The CDR3 nucleotides are TGCGCCAGCAGCCAAGAATGGACAGGCCTCTTTGATACGCAGTATTTT.